This T cell receptor beta chain was profiled in a study of blood T cell repertoires in COVID-19. Whole-study context: COVID-19 samples, acute and convalescent, were from the United States, Italy and Spain. Sources were T cells, B-cell-depleted T cells, or PBMCs; the material itself was cDNA or gDNA.

This CDR3 contains 15 residues. Trimming cost V 5 bases and J 6 bases; bases outside gene matches: 6. Germline CDR1 is SNHLY and CDR2 is FYNNEI. In the original processing: Amplification of reference gene primers was used by the study to estimate nucleated cell counts. Repertoires were generated with immunoSEQ multiplex PCR, while TCRdb's copy carries only in-frame clones and drops some. V and J calls and clone size are given by that table; D and trimming were obtained from the DNA. The data contain more than 95,000 clones, just under 80% of them singletons. Sample: peripheral blood. This clonotype originated in a human donor in a cohort sampled during active COVID-19. The chain combines TRBV2 with TRBJ2-3, with 12 positions matching TRBD2. The CDR3 nucleotides are TGTGCCAGCAGTCTCCTAGCGGGGGGGCGGGATACGCAGTATTTT. Amino acid sequence: CASSLLAGGRDTQYF.